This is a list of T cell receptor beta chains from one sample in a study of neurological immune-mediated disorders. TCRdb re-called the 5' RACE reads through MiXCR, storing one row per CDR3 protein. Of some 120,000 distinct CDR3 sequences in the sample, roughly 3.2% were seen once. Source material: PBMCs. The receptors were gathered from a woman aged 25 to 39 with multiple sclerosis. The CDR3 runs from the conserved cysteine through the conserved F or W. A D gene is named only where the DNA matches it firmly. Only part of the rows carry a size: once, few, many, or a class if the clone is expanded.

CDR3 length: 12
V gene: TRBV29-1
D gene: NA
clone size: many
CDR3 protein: CSVAEWGNEQFF

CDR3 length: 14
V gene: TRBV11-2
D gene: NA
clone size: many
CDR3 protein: CASSYRTASYEQYF

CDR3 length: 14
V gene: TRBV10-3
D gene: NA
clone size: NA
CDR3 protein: CAISGPGHLNEQFF

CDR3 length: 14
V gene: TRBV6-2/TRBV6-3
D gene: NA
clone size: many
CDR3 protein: CASSYIGVQETQYF

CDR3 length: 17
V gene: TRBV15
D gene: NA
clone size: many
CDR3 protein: CATSRDWVTSGSTEAFF

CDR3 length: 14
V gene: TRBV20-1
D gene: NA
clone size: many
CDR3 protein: CSARAATSYNEQFF

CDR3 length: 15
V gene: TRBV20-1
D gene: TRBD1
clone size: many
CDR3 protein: CSALGTGAPNYGYTF

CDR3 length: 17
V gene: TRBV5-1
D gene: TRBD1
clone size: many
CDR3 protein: CASSLEKNRGPTGELFF

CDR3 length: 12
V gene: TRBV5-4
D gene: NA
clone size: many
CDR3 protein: CASSFSPGEAFF

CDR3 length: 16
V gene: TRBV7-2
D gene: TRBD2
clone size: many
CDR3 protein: CASSSQPGLVMDEQFF

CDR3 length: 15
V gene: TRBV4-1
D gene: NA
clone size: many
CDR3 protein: CASSEIPGTLPGYTF

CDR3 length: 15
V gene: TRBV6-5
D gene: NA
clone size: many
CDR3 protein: CASSYGPGVYNEQFF

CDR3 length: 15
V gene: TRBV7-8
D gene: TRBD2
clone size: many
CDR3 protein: CASSWTGGLADEQYF

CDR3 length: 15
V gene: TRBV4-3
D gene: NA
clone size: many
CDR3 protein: CASSPRDGGYNEQFF

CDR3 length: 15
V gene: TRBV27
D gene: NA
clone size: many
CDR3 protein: CASSFLGGGGEKLFF

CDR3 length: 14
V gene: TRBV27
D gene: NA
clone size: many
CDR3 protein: CASSLGTNWGEQFF

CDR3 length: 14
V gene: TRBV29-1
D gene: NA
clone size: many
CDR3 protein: CSAAPSAITDTQYF

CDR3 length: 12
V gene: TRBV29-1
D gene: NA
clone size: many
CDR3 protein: CSVINQYYGYTF

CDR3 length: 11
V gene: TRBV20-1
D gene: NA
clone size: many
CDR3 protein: CSARYSYEQYF